The 11 T cell receptor beta chains below were found in one sample sequenced in a study of blood T cell repertoires in COVID-19. The method was immunoSEQ multiplex PCR; TCRdb's version includes in-frame clones alone and lacks a portion of them. The sample has about 200,000 clones, 85% seen once. Sequencing input: peripheral blood. Receptors were obtained from a woman at least 80 years old with acute or convalescent COVID-19.

The chain has TRBV19 and TRBJ2-5, with 8 bases that match TRBD2. Germline loops: CDR1 LNHDA, CDR2 SQIVND (reference sequence). There are 14 residues in the CDR3. The J segment lost 5 bases and the V segment lost 4 bases, leaving 6 bases of the junction unmatched. This chain's CDR3 is CASSSRGGLETQYF. Here the CDR3 DNA reads TGTGCCAGTAGTAGCCGCGGGGGGCTTGAGACCCAGTACTTC.

This clone was seen once. The V and J genes are TRBV7-2 and TRBJ2-3; 9 bases agree with TRBD1. Losses at the gene ends were 4 bases for V and 3 bases for J; bases not matched to a gene: 8. The germline V gene encodes CDR1 SGHTA and CDR2 FQGNSA. The CDR3 runs 16 residues. CDR3 protein: CASSSRDRVSTDTQYF. In DNA, the CDR3 is TGTGCCAGCAGCTCCCGGGACAGGGTCAGTACAGATACGCAGTATTTT.

This chain links TRBV27 with TRBJ2-7, with D possibly TRBD1 on 5 matching bases. V was cut by 5 bases and J by 4 bases, with 12 bases left in between. Germline CDR1 MNHEY, CDR2 SMNVEV (reference sequence). The CDR3 is made up of 13 amino acids. This CDR3 is CASSPTALYEQYF. The CDR3, as DNA: TGTGCCAGCAGTCCGACAGCGCTATACGAGCAGTACTTC.

Remarks on this clone: The junction differs from germline at one of its ends, possibly a read error. V is TRBV7-9 and J is TRBJ1-3; no clear D gene. The CDR3 runs to 13 residues. Germline CDR1 reads SEHNR; CDR2 reads FQNEAQ (reference sequence). CDR3 region: CAYSPLSGNTIYF. The CDR3 region has the DNA TGCGCCTACAGCCCACTCTCTGGAAACACCATATATTTT.

The chain recombines TRBV19 with TRBJ2-1; D uncertain. CDR1 and CDR2 from the germline V gene are LNHDA and SQIVND (reference sequence). Trimming left V 4 bases short and J 6 bases short, with 4 bases between. The CDR3 is made up of 11 amino acids. The CDR3 coding sequence is TGTGCCAGTAGTACCTTCAATGAGCAGTTCTTC. It codes for CASSTFNEQFF.

A word on this clone: The junction does not match germline at one end; this may be a read error. V and J are TRBV2 and TRBJ1-3; maybe TRBD1 (6 bases). The V gene's germline CDR1 is SNHLY and CDR2 FYNNEI. The CDR3 consists of 15 residues. The CDR3 nucleotides are TGTGCCAGCAGCGAAGGACAGCTCTCTGGAAACACCATATATTTT. Its protein product is CASSEGQLSGNTIYF.

This sequence joins TRBV5-4 and TRBJ1-1; 7 nucleotides line up with TRBD1. This CDR3 comprises 14 residues. Per germline, CDR1 SGHNT and CDR2 YYREEE (reference sequence). The trim removed 4 bases at V and 1 base at J, leaving 4 bases unmatched. CDR3 sequence: CASSPWTGNTEAFF. The CDR3 coding sequence is TGTGCCAGCAGCCCCTGGACAGGGAACACTGAAGCTTTCTTT. The variable domain in full, with the rest retrieved from reference TRBV5-4 and TRBJ1-1, is ETGVTQSPTHLIKTRGQQVTLRCSSQSGHNTVSWYQQALGQGPQFIFQYYREEENGRGNFPPRFSGLQFPNYSSELNVNALELDDSALYLCASSPWTGNTEAFFGQGTRLTVV.

The chain uses TRBV5-1 and TRBJ1-5, with 7 bases lining up with TRBD1. There are 14 residues in the CDR3. V dropped 4 bases and J dropped 3; count of bases not matched to a gene: 4. Germline V gene data show CDR1 as SGHRS and CDR2 as YFSETQ. CDR3 region: CASSEGQINQPQHF. CDR3 coding DNA: TGCGCCAGCAGCGAGGGACAGATCAATCAGCCCCAGCATTTT.

The DNA for the CDR3 is TGTGCCAGCAGCTTAACCCCGGGACAGGGGAGTTCACCCCTCCACTTT. Its translation is CASSLTPGQGSSPLHF. The genes are TRBV7-2 and TRBJ1-6; TRBD1 matches at 10 bases. This CDR3 has 16 residues. Germline V gene data show CDR1 as SGHTA and CDR2 as FQGNSA. J gave up 9 bases and V 2 bases, and 7 bases lay outside the gene matches.

The rearrangement joins TRBV11-2 to TRBJ2-1, with TRBD2 matching 11 bases. The CDR3 length is 19 residues. Germline-derived CDR1 and CDR2 are SGHAT and FQNNGV. V dropped 4 bases and J dropped 9; count of bases not matched to a gene: 20. DNA of the CDR3: TGTGCCAGCAGCTCATTCTGGGGGTCTAGCGGGAGGTTGGCAGGTGAGCAGTTCTTC. As protein: CASSSFWGSSGRLAGEQFF.

The chain is built from TRBV6-5 and TRBJ2-7; a weak D match, TRBD1 (6 bases). Germline lookup yields CDR1 MNHEY and CDR2 SVGAGI. The V end was cut by 5 bases, the J end by 4 bases, with 15 bases between. This CDR3 comprises 14 residues. The CDR3 DNA is TGTGCCAGCAGTAACCGGGACACGGAGTACGAGCAGTACTTC. The encoded protein is CASSNRDTEYEQYF.